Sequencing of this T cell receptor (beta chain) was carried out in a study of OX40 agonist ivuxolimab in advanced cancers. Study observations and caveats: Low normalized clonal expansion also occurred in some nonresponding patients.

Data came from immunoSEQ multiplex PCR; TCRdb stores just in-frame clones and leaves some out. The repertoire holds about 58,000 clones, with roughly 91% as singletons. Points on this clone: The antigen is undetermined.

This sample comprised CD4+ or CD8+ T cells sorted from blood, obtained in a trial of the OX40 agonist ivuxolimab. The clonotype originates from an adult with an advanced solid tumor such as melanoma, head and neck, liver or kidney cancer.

The chain's CDR3 is CAWSVNSNQPQHF. The DNA of the CDR3 is TGTGCCTGGAGTGTAAACAGCAATCAGCCCCAGCATTTT. This chain joins TRBV30 and TRBJ1-5, with D unresolved. The germline V and J ends were trimmed by 0 bases and 1 base, with 4 bases remaining between them. The CDR3 runs to 13 residues. Germline V lookup: CDR1 GTSNPN, CDR2 SVGIG (reference sequence).